This T cell receptor beta chain is drawn from a study of shared clonotypes between healthy human individuals. Study-level information: CD4 naive and memory got three plates each, CD8 naive two, CD8 memory one.

Researchers ran the assay at a deep level. TCRdb's table, derived via immunoSEQ multiplex PCR, lists solely in-frame clones and lacks some. The repertoire consists of over 2 million clones, with approximately 94% occurring once and the leading ten covering around 1.1%. This CDR3 region has 14 residues. The germline CDR1 and CDR2 sequences are MGHDK and SYGVNS. The ends were cut back, 4 bases at V and 0 bases at J, with 9 bases in the middle. Naive CD8 cells lacked CD45RO, underwent positive selection for CCR7 and left out terminally differentiated effector memory CD45RA+ cells. Specimen: naive CD8+ T cells sorted from blood. This receptor was taken from a young man in good health. The genes are TRBV25-1 and TRBJ1-1; D ambiguous. The chain's CDR3 is CASSASRMNTEAFF. The CDR3 region has the DNA TGTGCCAGCAGTGCCTCTAGAATGAACACTGAAGCTTTCTTT.